This T cell receptor beta chain was documented in a study of blood T cell repertoires in COVID-19 (dated by TCRdb to about 2020). A note on the overall study: Samples covering the acute and convalescent phases of COVID-19 were provided by collaborators in the United States, Italy and Spain. The material from the prospective study consisted of cDNA or gDNA derived from T cells, B-cell-depleted T cells, or PBMCs. Deeply sampled blood TCRbeta repertoires from subjects exposed to, actively infected with, or recovered from COVID-19 were included in the dataset. The repertoires were released in a freely available public database meant as a resource for research on the immune response to SARS-CoV-2. Samples came from the ongoing ImmuneRACE study (first 160 participants) plus 1,254 subjects from 6 global collaborators. A de-identified subject ID, COVID-19 status, age in years and sex were almost always included in the sample metadata. HLA class I and class II types, where available, came from metadata supplied by the sample provider rather than from assay-based typing. General findings and caveats noted by the study authors: The quantity of clinical and demographic metadata differed by source and by participant and was supplied without curation.

In the case of this clone: Its antigen is unknown. Base quality data are lacking; no much larger clone is found one base away.

TCRbeta CDR3 regions were amplified from genomic DNA by means of the immunoSEQ Assay, a bias-controlled multiplex PCR. Per the authors' processing: The number of nucleated cells in each sample was estimated by amplification of reference gene primers within the assay. To quantify the absolute abundance of each unique TCRbeta CDR3 rearrangement, sequence reads were collapsed and filtered. For each sample, productive Simpson clonality was calculated as the square root of Simpson's diversity index across productive rearrangements. In its TCRdb copy, this immuneACCESS table keeps in-frame sequences only and misses some clones. Where compared with another copy, unresolved V genes explain less than half of these, and the others have no known cause. The D gene and trimming were derived from the DNA, and the V and J assignments and clone size from that table. Present in this sample are 93,000 or so clones, 75% to 90% of which were seen just once. Clones ranked in the top ten supply 10% to 15% of the sample.

Each collaborating institution followed its own protocols to collect whole blood in K2EDTA tubes. For TCRbeta analysis, collaborators shipped samples as frozen whole blood, isolated PBMCs, or DNA extracted from either of those sample types. The clonotype was recovered from a human donor in a cohort sampled during active or convalescent COVID-19. Material: peripheral blood.

CDR3 reads: CASSYGQGDFEETQYF. At the DNA level, the sequence is TGTGCCAGCAGTTATGGGCAGGGGGATTTTGAAGAGACCCAGTACTTC. The rearrangement joined TRBV6-6 to TRBJ2-5; 7 of the junction bases match TRBD1. Unmatched junction bases come to 10, with V trimmed by 3 bases and J by 3 bases. Based on the germline V gene (reference sequence), the CDR1 and CDR2 sequences are MNHNY and SVGAGI. Spanning cysteine to phenylalanine, the CDR3 consists of 16 amino acids. The sequence is cut down to CDR3 DNA, 48 bases in frame from base 1.